Listed here are 22 T cell receptor beta chains from one sample, sequenced in a study of monozygotic twins with inflammatory bowel disease. TCRdb reprocessed the 5' RACE reads; each CDR3 protein has one entry and no DNA is given. The sample table sets out about 450,000 distinct CDR3 sequences. The specimen was blood. These receptors came from a human donor with ulcerative colitis or Crohn's disease, or a healthy co-twin of an affected twin (not recorded which).

V and J are TRBV7-2 and TRBJ2-7; absent DNA, TCRdb's TRBD1 call cannot be checked. This CDR3 is built from 15 residues. The germline V gene encodes CDR1 SGHTA and CDR2 FQGNSA. The CDR3 spells CASSTDRSGTYEQYF.

This chain connects TRBV10-3 to TRBJ2-3; TCRdb reports TRBD2, a call that lacks DNA to check it against. The CDR3 runs 13 residues. Germline V gene lookup returns CDR1 ENHRY and CDR2 SYGVKD. The CDR3 region is CATENGLSDTQYF.

The chain combines TRBV9 with TRBJ2-2. The germline CDR1 and CDR2 sequences are SGDLS and YYNGEE. This CDR3 is 18 amino acids long. The CDR3 is CASSVELLGFLRSGELFF.

V usage is TRBV4-3 and J usage is TRBJ1-6; absent DNA, TCRdb's TRBD1 call cannot be checked. Looked up from germline, CDR1 is LGHNA and CDR2 is YSLEER. The CDR3 extends over 14 amino acids. The CDR3 spells CASSLGTGNSPLHF.

This rearrangement joins TRBV12-3 or TRBV12-4 to TRBJ2-3; the TRBD2 assignment by TCRdb is unverifiable without DNA. The CDR3 runs 13 residues. The chain's CDR3 is CASARLGTDTQYF.

The CDR3 sequence: CASSVLGTGELFF. The chain has TRBV7-9 and TRBJ2-2. Germline V gene lookup returns CDR1 SEHNR and CDR2 FQNEAQ (reference sequence). This CDR3 spans 13 amino acids.

The V call is TRBV3-1, the J call TRBJ1-1. CDR1 and CDR2 from the germline V gene are LGHDT and YNNKEL (reference sequence). This CDR3 is built from 11 residues. CDR3 region: CASSQYAEAFF.

The genes are TRBV7-2 and TRBJ2-4; TCRdb gives TRBD1 as the D gene, but with no DNA this cannot be confirmed. Germline CDR1 SGHTA, CDR2 FQGNSA. This CDR3 is built from 13 residues. The CDR3 here is CASSLDRTTAQYF.

The rearrangement joins TRBV5-4 to TRBJ2-5; TCRdb outputs TRBD2, but without DNA this stays unchecked. Germline V gives CDR1 SGHNT, CDR2 YYREEE (reference sequence). This CDR3 is built from 14 residues. This CDR3 is CASSSGPSGETQYF. The full variable domain, rest sourced from reference TRBV5-4 and TRBJ2-5, is ETGVTQSPTHLIKTRGQQVTLRCSSQSGHNTVSWYQQALGQGPQFIFQYYREEENGRGNFPPRFSGLQFPNYSSELNVNALELDDSALYLCASSSGPSGETQYFGPGTRLLVL.

The chain joins TRBV7-2 to TRBJ2-1; TCRdb names TRBD2, which stays unverified in the absence of DNA. Germline loops: CDR1 SGHTA, CDR2 FQGNSA. The length of the CDR3 is 15 residues. The CDR3 loop is CASRKTSGRINEQFF.

This rearrangement joins TRBV5-8 to TRBJ2-7; TCRdb's D call of TRBD1 is untestable without DNA. This CDR3 has 15 amino acids. Germline CDR1 reads SGHTS; CDR2 reads YDEGEE. CDR3 in amino acids: CASSSSRTGVYEQYF.

The gene calls are TRBV7-6 and TRBJ1-4; TCRdb reports TRBD1, a call that lacks DNA to check it against. Germline V gene lookup returns CDR1 SGHVS and CDR2 FNYEAQ. The CDR3 spans 16 residues. Here the CDR3 reads CASSFGSRGTNEKLFF.

J is TRBJ1-1 and V is TRBV6-5. Germline CDR1 is MNHEY and CDR2 is SVGAGI. This CDR3 is built from 16 residues. This CDR3 is CASSSMSGRGYTEAFF.

V gene TRBV19 combines with J gene TRBJ2-7; absent DNA, TCRdb's TRBD1 call cannot be checked. Germline V lookup: CDR1 LNHDA, CDR2 SQIVND (reference sequence). The CDR3 loop spans 18 amino acids. The CDR3 loop reads CASSPPRGRAGNSYEQYF.

This chain uses TRBV18 with TRBJ1-2. CDR3 length equals 12 residues. CDR1 is KGHSH and CDR2 is LQKENI in the germline V gene. CDR3 amino acids: CASSPDVDGYTF.

This CDR3 is CASSPGTGGITNEKLFF. V gene TRBV5-1 combines with J gene TRBJ1-4; TCRdb's assignment of TRBD1 cannot be checked, as there is no DNA. This CDR3 has 17 residues. Germline V gene data show CDR1 as SGHRS and CDR2 as YFSETQ. Complete variable domain (other parts from reference TRBV5-1 and TRBJ1-4): KAGVTQTPRYLIKTRGQQVTLSCSPISGHRSVSWYQQTPGQGLQFLFEYFSETQRNKGNFPGRFSGRQFSNSRSEMNVSTLELGDSALYLCASSPGTGGITNEKLFFGSGTQLSVL.

The V call is TRBV3-1, the J call TRBJ2-2; with no DNA, the TCRdb D assignment of TRBD1 cannot be verified. Germline-derived CDR1 and CDR2 are LGHDT and YNNKEL (reference sequence). The CDR3 contains 16 residues. CDR3: CASSTRTGANTGELFF.

The rearrangement links TRBV5-1 to TRBJ1-4; the D gene TCRdb calls, TRBD1, cannot be checked with no DNA. The germline CDR1 and CDR2 sequences are SGHRS and YFSETQ. CDR3 length: 14 residues. The CDR3 spells CASSLGDGDEKLFF.

The rearrangement uses TRBV7-3 and TRBJ2-5; TCRdb's D call, TRBD1, is unchecked because there is no DNA. The germline gives CDR1 SGHTA, CDR2 FQGTGA. The CDR3 loop spans 13 amino acids. The CDR3 here is CASSPGGWETQYF.

V and J are TRBV7-9 and TRBJ2-7; TCRdb proposes TRBD1, but this gene call is untestable without DNA. Germline loops: CDR1 SEHNR, CDR2 FQNEAQ (reference sequence). This CDR3 contains 15 residues. CDR3 in amino acids: CASSPGTGGATVQYF.

This chain links TRBV7-9 with TRBJ1-5; TCRdb names TRBD1, which stays unverified in the absence of DNA. Per the germline V gene, CDR1 is SEHNR and CDR2 is FQNEAQ (reference sequence). The CDR3 runs 15 residues. CDR3 amino acids: CASSLGTAENQPQHF.

The chain joins TRBV12-3 or TRBV12-4 to TRBJ1-1; TCRdb outputs TRBD1, but without DNA this stays unchecked. This CDR3 comprises 15 residues. This CDR3 is CASSLKTGGLTEAFF.